The T cell receptor (beta chain) described here comes from a study of cytomegalovirus exposure and HLA in healthy donors. This CDR3 spans 15 amino acids. From germline, CDR1 is MDHEN and CDR2 SYDVKM. Unmatched junction bases numbered 10, after V lost 8 bases and J lost 4 bases. The study, taken as a whole, reports: It was 150 or so TCR beta chains that were listed as cytomegalovirus-associated. Clusters of TCRs from the first cohort tended to co-occur in the roughly 120 validation repertoires (as a later analysis found).

Concerning this clone: Its specificity is not known.

The assay was immunoSEQ multiplex PCR, and TCRdb's table has in-frame clones only and misses some. The sample has 200,000 to 250,000 clones; roughly 84% are singletons. This chain joins TRBV28 and TRBJ1-1, with 10 bases fitting TRBD1. The material sequenced was PBMCs. The TCR originated in a woman in her late teens or twenties in good health and CMV-seropositive. The CDR3 coding sequence is TGTGCCAGCGGATCCGGGACAGGGGTAATCACTGAAGCTTTCTTT. Protein: CASGSGTGVITEAFF.